What follows are 17 T cell receptor beta chains derived from one specimen sequenced in a study of blood T cell repertoires in COVID-19 (dated by TCRdb to the early 2020s). The library relied on the immunoSEQ multiplex PCR assay. Drawn from immuneACCESS, this table holds only the in-frame rearrangements with V and J called that TCRdb kept. Clones are partly lost; checked studies trace under half to an unresolved V gene and leave the rest unexplained. Within this sample are around 71,000 clones, with around 83% of them counted one time only. 28% of the sample belongs to the ten largest clones. The source material was peripheral blood. The receptors stem from a man between 65 and 80 years old with acute or convalescent COVID-19.

This chain connects TRBV15 to TRBJ2-2; D gene unclear. Between the trimmed V and J ends, which lost 6 bases and 4 bases, there was a span of 12 bases. The CDR3 consists of 14 residues. CDR1 and CDR2 from the germline V gene are LNHNV and YYDKDF (reference sequence). The DNA of the CDR3 is TGTGCCACCAGGCCCGGTAGGAGCACCGGGGAGCTGTTTTTT. It encodes CATRPGRSTGELFF.

This chain links TRBV27 with TRBJ1-1; 7 bases map to TRBD1. The ends lost 1 base at V and 8 bases at J; junction bases unmatched: 10. Germline CDR1 and CDR2: MNHEY and SMNVEV (reference sequence). The CDR3 covers 15 residues. The CDR3 region is CASSLYNPGGGEAFF. CDR3 sequence (DNA): TGTGCCAGCAGTTTATATAACCCAGGGGGAGGCGAAGCTTTCTTT.

J is TRBJ1-1 and V is TRBV5-1, with D possibly TRBD1 on 5 matching bases. The CDR3 runs 15 residues. Germline CDR1 SGHRS, CDR2 YFSETQ. V was cut by 3 bases and J by 6 bases, with 18 bases left in between. Here the CDR3 reads CASSWTQDTRAEAFF. CDR3 DNA: TGCGCCAGCAGCTGGACACAGGACACCCGGGCTGAAGCTTTCTTT.

This chain links TRBV19 with TRBJ1-3, with a weak D call TRBD1 (6 bases). The CDR3 totals 15 residues. The germline V gene has CDR1 LNHDA and CDR2 SQIVND (reference sequence). Trimming removed 6 bases at V and 1 base at J, with 13 bases between. The CDR3 sequence is CASRPQGISGNTIYF. The CDR3 nucleotides are TGTGCCAGTAGACCACAGGGAATATCTGGAAACACCATATATTTT.

This chain connects TRBV6-5 to TRBJ2-7, with D possibly matching TRBD1 (5 bases). The ends were cut back, 4 bases at V and 6 bases at J, with 16 bases in the middle. CDR1 is MNHEY, CDR2 SVGAGI, per germline. The CDR3 covers 14 residues. CDR3 loop: CASSSGIPTSEQYF. The DNA of the CDR3 is TGTGCCAGCAGTTCAGGGATCCCTACCTCCGAGCAGTACTTC.

V usage is TRBV6-5 and J usage is TRBJ2-1, with 11 positions matching TRBD2. CDR3 size: 14 residues. CDR1 and CDR2 from the germline V gene are MNHEY and SVGAGI. V gave up 8 bases and J gave up 9 bases; unmatched junction bases: 9. The CDR3 is CASEGLAVQGEQFF. As DNA, the CDR3 is TGTGCCAGCGAGGGACTAGCGGTACAAGGTGAGCAGTTCTTC.

This chain connects TRBV10-3 to TRBJ2-3; D is perhaps TRBD1 (6 bases). V lost 10 bases and J lost 4, with 12 bases in between. CDR1 is ENHRY and CDR2 is SYGVKD in the germline V gene. This CDR3 is 12 amino acids long. CDR3 amino acids: CATSGDADTQYF. CDR3 sequence (DNA): TGTGCCACCTCAGGGGACGCAGATACGCAGTATTTT.

This clone appeared many times. The gene calls are TRBV15 and TRBJ2-7, with TRBD1 as a possible D gene (6 bases). The germline V gene has CDR1 LNHNV and CDR2 YYDKDF (reference sequence). This CDR3 spans 14 amino acids. The ends were cut back, 1 base at V and 6 bases at J, with 13 bases in the middle. The CDR3 DNA follows: TGTGCCACCAGCAGAGTGGCAGGGGTCGGCGAGCAGTACTTC. Its translation: CATSRVAGVGEQYF. Drawing the rest from reference TRBV15 and TRBJ2-7, the complete variable domain is DAMVIQNPRYQVTQFGKPVTLSCSQTLNHNVMYWYQQKSSQAPKLLFHYYDKDFNNEADTPDNFQSRRPNTSFCFLDIRSPGLGDTAMYLCATSRVAGVGEQYFGPGTRLTVT.

V is TRBV6-2 or TRBV6-3 and J is TRBJ1-1; 9 bases match TRBD1. From germline, CDR1 is MNHEY and CDR2 SVGEGT. CDR3 size: 18 residues. V lost 2 bases and J lost 4; bases outside the gene matches: 14. The CDR3 sequence is CASSYPVLTGGPGTEAFF. The CDR3, as DNA: TGTGCCAGCAGTTACCCAGTACTCACAGGGGGCCCGGGCACTGAAGCTTTCTTT.

The chain joins TRBV2 to TRBJ2-1; D possibly corresponds to TRBD1 (6 bases). The CDR3 sequence is 15 residues long. CDR1 and CDR2 from the germline V gene are SNHLY and FYNNEI. V was cut by 6 bases and J by 4 bases, with 16 bases left in between. The CDR3 DNA reads as TGTGCCAGCAGGGCCTCCAACCAGGGGTACAATGAGCAGTTCTTC. It codes for CASRASNQGYNEQFF. Complete variable domain (other parts from reference TRBV2 and TRBJ2-1): EPEVTQTPSHQVTQMGQEVILRCVPISNHLYFYWYRQILGQKVEFLVSFYNNEISEKSEIFDDQFSVERPDGSNFTLKIRSTKLEDSAMYFCASRASNQGYNEQFFGPGTRLTVL.

This clone was recorded only once. The rearrangement joins TRBV6-5 to TRBJ2-3, with 7 bases that match TRBD1. The V segment lost 2 bases and the J segment 7 bases; nucleotides outside the gene matches: 3. The germline gives CDR1 MNHEY, CDR2 SVGAGI. The CDR3 extends over 13 amino acids. The CDR3 here is CASSYRDSNTQYF. DNA for the CDR3: TGTGCCAGCAGTTACCGGGACAGCAATACGCAGTATTTT.

This clone has only one observation. The genes are TRBV25-1 and TRBJ1-2, with D perhaps TRBD1 (6 bases). Germline V gene sequence: CDR1 MGHDK, CDR2 SYGVNS. Trimming removed 3 bases at V and 5 bases at J, with 16 bases between. The CDR3 is 15 amino acids. The CDR3 coding sequence is TGTGCCAGCAGTGAGGGGGCGGAGGCGCTGTATGGCTACACCTTC. Its protein is CASSEGAEALYGYTF.

As to this clone: Sequence at one end of the junction differs from germline and may be a read error. The chain is built from TRBV7-3 and TRBJ2-1; 8 positions agree with TRBD2. Germline V gene lookup returns CDR1 SGHTA and CDR2 FQGTGA. There are 13 residues in the CDR3. CDR3 sequence (DNA): TGTGCCAGCAGCCCACCTACCGGGACTAGTATTATCTTC. It codes for CASSPPTGTSIIF.

This clone was seen a few times. V and J are TRBV6-5 and TRBJ2-1; 7 nucleotides line up with TRBD2. CDR1 MNHEY and CDR2 SVGAGI come from the germline V gene. The CDR3 runs 14 residues. V was pared by 5 bases and J by 4 bases, with 5 bases of the junction left unmatched. This CDR3 reads CASSRRESYNEQFF. Written as DNA, the CDR3 is TGTGCCAGCAGTAGGCGGGAGAGTTACAATGAGCAGTTCTTC.

J is TRBJ2-7 and V is TRBV5-6, with 9 nucleotides matching TRBD1. V lost 5 bases and J lost 2; bases outside the gene matches: 8. Germline loops: CDR1 SGHDT, CDR2 YYEEEE. CDR3 size: 15 residues. CDR3 protein: CASRDDRGSAYEQYF. In DNA form, the CDR3 reads TGTGCCAGCAGAGATGACAGGGGGTCTGCCTACGAGCAGTACTTC.

V is TRBV3-1 (or the pseudogene TRBV3-2) and J is TRBJ2-1; D is possibly TRBD2 (6 bases). The CDR3 is 12 amino acids. Between the trimmed V and J ends, which lost 3 bases and 8 bases, there was a span of 8 bases. From germline, CDR1 is LGHDT and CDR2 YNNKEL (reference sequence). DNA for the CDR3: TGTGCCAGCAGCCAGACTAGTCATGAGCAGTTCTTC. Translated, it gives CASSQTSHEQFF.

The gene calls are TRBV3-1 (or the pseudogene TRBV3-2) and TRBJ1-5; 7 bases map to TRBD1. Germline values: CDR1 LGHDT, CDR2 YNNKEL (reference sequence). The V segment lost 1 base and the J segment 15 bases; nucleotides outside the gene matches: 12. The CDR3 consists of 14 residues. The CDR3 is CASSQGRGQSARHF. In DNA form, the CDR3 reads TGTGCCAGCAGCCAAGGGAGGGGGCAGTCCGCTCGGCATTTT.